The clone carrying this T cell receptor (beta chain) was observed many times. As yet, its antigen is unknown. The sample is drawn from a study of T cell repertoires in cytomegalovirus infection. Overall study: Indicated by public TCR beta signatures were CMV infection and matching HLA type. Study conclusions and caveats: It was HLA-C-restricted CMV-specific TCR beta clonotypes that dominated the response ex vivo. Totalled public TCR beta family frequency picked out people who carried CMV plus the relevant HLA.

From the reads, TCRdb called clonotypes with MiXCR, one entry per CDR3 protein. The sample contains 300,000 to 400,000 distinct CDR3 sequences, around a quarter of which appear only once. Germline V lookup: CDR1 SGHTA, CDR2 FQGNSA. The CDR3 runs to 14 residues. Trimming pared 1 base from V and 10 bases from J, leaving 16 bases between. This chain joins TRBV7-2 and TRBJ1-1, with unresolved D. The receptor comes from a human donor in good health (CMV status not recorded). Some clones in this sample may be carry-over from other donors' samples. The input for sequencing was cultured PBMCs, taken from culture after CMV antigen stimulation. For the CDR3, the DNA is TGTGCCAGCAGCTTAGATGTGACATACCGGGCAGCTTTCTTT. It is translated as CASSLDVTYRAAFF.